What follows describes a single T cell receptor (beta chain). Its antigen remains unidentified. There are no base qualities to consult, and no much larger clone falls within one base. The CDR3 goes from the cysteine to the phenylalanine over 16 residues. This entry keeps only the CDR3 DNA: 48 bases, framed from base 1. CDR1 is given as LGHDT and CDR2 as YNNKEL, both from the germline V gene (reference sequence). Cut back by 2 bases and 7 bases, the V and J ends lie 20 bases apart. The entry originates in a study of T cell responses to AZD1222 COVID-19 vaccine (dated by TCRdb to the early 2020s). Background for the entire study: Because spike-specific TCR depth and breadth did not differ between the two schedules, AZD1222 recipients who got a second dose at roughly 4 weeks were pooled with those who got a second dose at roughly 12 weeks. A total of 240 or so trial participants underwent TCR sequencing, of whom about 210 had received two doses of AZD1222 and 26 had received two doses of the MenACWY control vaccine. Trial participants were enrolled into age subgroups of 18-55, 56-69 and 70-plus years, which contained about 150, 27 and 61 TCR-sequenced participants, respectively. General conclusions and limits of the study: Because no day 14 peak-response samples were available, the repertoires could be characterized only after the peak T cell response. The 56-69-year group was small, and its depth increase did not reach significance, likely because of low power. The vaccine-associated CD4 TCRs covered the entire spike protein, and the dominant responses fell in regions 160-218 and 743-854. Reportedly, almost half of the unique spike-specific TCRs recognized epitopes lying outside the regions that are mutated in the B.1.351 and B.1.1.7 variants. Spike-specific TCR breadth and depth rose significantly after two AZD1222 doses compared with day 0 and with MenACWY recipients. Conclusions about previously exposed vaccinees are limited, since just six AZD1222 recipients were seropositive for SARS-CoV-2 at baseline. Most participants were white British and females outnumbered males, and the authors suggested that clonal diversity may have been underestimated.

The CDR3 regions of human TCRbeta chains were analyzed by immunosequencing. Per the authors' processing: Repertoire TCRs were checked for matches against a reference library of SARS-CoV-2-specific TCRs that had been generated using the MIRA antigen-specificity platform. Breadth meant the fraction of unique TCRs that were SARS-CoV-2-associated, whereas depth meant the fraction of total T cells that were SARS-CoV-2-associated. Each spike-specific TCR was assigned to its reactive spike region and to a CD4 or CD8 class using the MIRA data. Log10-transformed breadth and depth values were compared by one-way ANOVA with Sidak's multiple comparisons tests. In TCRdb, the immuneACCESS table is reduced to in-frame sequences with V and J assigned. These tables do not hold every clone; where another copy was compared, an unresolved V gene accounts for under half, and the others remain unexplained. From that table come the V and J calls and clone size; the DNA was used to work out D and trimming. This sample gives approximately 120,000 clones in total; 90% to 95% of them show up just once. The ten largest clones take up approximately 3.1% of the sample.

Explained via the paper, the time point label denotes: baseline before first vaccination. Vaccinee samples came from UK trials COV001 and COV002, including a single-blind randomized controlled phase 2/3 trial of AZD1222 (ChAdOx1 nCoV-19) in healthy adults. For TCRbeta chain sequencing, PBMC samples from trial participants were taken at day 0 and at day 28 after the second dose. Specimen: peripheral blood, collected on day 0 of AZD1222 vaccination. The clonotype was recovered from an adult in good health. Recombination joined TRBV3-1 (or the pseudogene TRBV3-2) with TRBJ1-1; the D gene cannot be named for sure. The DNA is TGTGCCAGCAGCCAATCCGGAAGCCAGAACATGGGTGAAGCTTTCTTT. The encoded protein is CASSQSGSQNMGEAFF.